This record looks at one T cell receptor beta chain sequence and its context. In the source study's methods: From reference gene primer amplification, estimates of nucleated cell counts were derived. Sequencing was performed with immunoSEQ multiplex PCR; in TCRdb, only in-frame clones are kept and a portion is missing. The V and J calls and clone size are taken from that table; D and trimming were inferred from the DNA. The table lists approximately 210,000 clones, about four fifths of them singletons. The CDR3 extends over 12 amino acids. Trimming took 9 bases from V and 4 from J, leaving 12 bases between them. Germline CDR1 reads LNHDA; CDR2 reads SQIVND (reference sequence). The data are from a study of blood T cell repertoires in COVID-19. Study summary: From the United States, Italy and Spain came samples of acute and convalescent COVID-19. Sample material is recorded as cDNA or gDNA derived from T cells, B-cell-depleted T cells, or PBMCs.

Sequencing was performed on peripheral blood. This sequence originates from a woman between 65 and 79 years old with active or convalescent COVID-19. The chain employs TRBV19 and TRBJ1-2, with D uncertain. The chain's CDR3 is CASGGLIYGYTF. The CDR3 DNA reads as TGTGCCAGCGGAGGACTTATCTATGGCTACACCTTC.